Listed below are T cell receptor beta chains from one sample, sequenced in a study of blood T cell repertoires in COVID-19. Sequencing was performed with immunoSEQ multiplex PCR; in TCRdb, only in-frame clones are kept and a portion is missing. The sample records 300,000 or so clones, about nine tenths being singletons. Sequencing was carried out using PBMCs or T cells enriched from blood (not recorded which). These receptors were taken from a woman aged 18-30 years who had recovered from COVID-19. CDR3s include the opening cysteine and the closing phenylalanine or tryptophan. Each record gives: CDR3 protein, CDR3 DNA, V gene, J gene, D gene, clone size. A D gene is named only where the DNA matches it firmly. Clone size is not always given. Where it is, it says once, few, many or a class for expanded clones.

cdr3_aa: CASSGGGGGNEQFF
cdr3_nt: TGTGCCAGTAGTGGAGGGGGAGGGGGCAATGAGCAGTTCTTC
v_call: TRBV19
j_call: TRBJ2-1
d_call: NA
clone_size: NA

cdr3_aa: CAISESNGKQPQHF
cdr3_nt: TGTGCCATCAGTGAGTCGAACGGTAAACAGCCCCAGCATTTT
v_call: TRBV10-3
j_call: TRBJ1-5
d_call: NA
clone_size: NA

cdr3_aa: CASSEEVGSGGYGYTF
cdr3_nt: TGTGCCAGCAGTGAAGAGGTCGGGTCAGGGGGCTATGGCTACACCTTC
v_call: TRBV6-1
j_call: TRBJ1-2
d_call: TRBD1
clone_size: NA

cdr3_aa: CAISEGRRGYTF
cdr3_nt: TGTGCCATCAGTGAAGGGAGAAGGGGCTACACCTTC
v_call: TRBV10-3
j_call: TRBJ1-2
d_call: NA
clone_size: NA

cdr3_aa: CASRPGSNQPQHF
cdr3_nt: TGTGCCAGCAGACCAGGGAGCAATCAGCCCCAGCATTTT
v_call: TRBV2
j_call: TRBJ1-5
d_call: NA
clone_size: NA

cdr3_aa: CASSLAQGGGETQYF
cdr3_nt: TGCGCCAGCAGCTTGGCCCAAGGGGGGGGAGAGACCCAGTACTTC
v_call: TRBV5-1
j_call: TRBJ2-5
d_call: NA
clone_size: NA

cdr3_aa: CASAPGGNQPQHF
cdr3_nt: TGTGCCAGCGCGCCAGGCGGCAATCAGCCCCAGCATTTT
v_call: TRBV9
j_call: TRBJ1-5
d_call: NA
clone_size: once

cdr3_aa: CASSREGATNEKLFF
cdr3_nt: TGCGCCAGCAGCCGCGAAGGGGCAACTAATGAAAAACTGTTTTTT
v_call: TRBV5-1
j_call: TRBJ1-4
d_call: NA
clone_size: NA

cdr3_aa: CASSQPPRFRENRAVPSNYGYTF
cdr3_nt: TGTGCCAGCAGCCAACCACCACGGTTTCGAGAGAACAGGGCTGTTCCTTCTAACTATGGCTACACCTTC
v_call: TRBV6-2/TRBV6-3
j_call: TRBJ1-2
d_call: NA
clone_size: NA

cdr3_aa: CAWSAPTGREGNTIYF
cdr3_nt: TGTGCCTGGAGCGCTCCGACAGGAAGGGAAGGAAACACCATATATTTT
v_call: TRBV30
j_call: TRBJ1-3
d_call: NA
clone_size: NA

cdr3_aa: CASSQDRQAYEQYF
cdr3_nt: TGTGCCAGCAGCCAAGATCGGCAGGCCTACGAGCAGTACTTC
v_call: TRBV3-1/TRBV3-2
j_call: TRBJ2-7
d_call: NA
clone_size: NA

cdr3_aa: CASSLVSADTQYF
cdr3_nt: TGTGCCAGCAGCTTAGTGTCCGCAGATACGCAGTATTTT
v_call: TRBV7-9
j_call: TRBJ2-3
d_call: NA
clone_size: once

cdr3_aa: CASSLDRISYEQYF
cdr3_nt: TGTGCCAGCAGCCTTGACAGGATCTCCTACGAGCAGTACTTC
v_call: TRBV5-6
j_call: TRBJ2-7
d_call: NA
clone_size: NA

cdr3_aa: CASSDFPGVTEAFF
cdr3_nt: TGCGCCAGCAGCGACTTCCCAGGGGTAACTGAAGCTTTCTTT
v_call: TRBV5-1
j_call: TRBJ1-1
d_call: NA
clone_size: NA

cdr3_aa: CASRLDSHNEQFF
cdr3_nt: TGTGCCAGCAGGTTGGACAGCCACAATGAGCAGTTCTTC
v_call: TRBV2
j_call: TRBJ2-1
d_call: NA
clone_size: few

cdr3_aa: CASSLDPVRGRTKQETQYF
cdr3_nt: TGTGCCAGCAGCTTAGATCCAGTGCGAGGGAGGACTAAACAAGAGACCCAGTACTTC
v_call: TRBV11-2
j_call: TRBJ2-5
d_call: NA
clone_size: NA

cdr3_aa: CASSPPRGQPQHF
cdr3_nt: TGTGCCAGCAGTCCCCCCCGGGGGCAGCCCCAGCATTTT
v_call: TRBV6-2/TRBV6-3
j_call: TRBJ1-5
d_call: NA
clone_size: NA

cdr3_aa: CASRDRDNEKLFF
cdr3_nt: TGTGCCAGCAGAGACAGGGATAATGAAAAACTGTTTTTT
v_call: TRBV25-1
j_call: TRBJ1-4
d_call: TRBD1
clone_size: NA

cdr3_aa: CASRPGQGAGETQYF
cdr3_nt: TGTGCCAGTAGACCGGGACAGGGGGCTGGAGAGACCCAGTACTTC
v_call: TRBV19
j_call: TRBJ2-5
d_call: TRBD1
clone_size: NA

cdr3_aa: CASIQRGDHSYNEQFF
cdr3_nt: TGTGCCAGTATCCAGCGGGGCGACCACTCCTACAATGAGCAGTTCTTC
v_call: TRBV19
j_call: TRBJ2-1
d_call: TRBD2
clone_size: NA

cdr3_aa: CASSENLAVYNEQFF
cdr3_nt: TGTGCCAGCAGTGAGAATCTAGCGGTCTACAATGAGCAGTTCTTC
v_call: TRBV2
j_call: TRBJ2-1
d_call: TRBD2
clone_size: NA

cdr3_aa: CASSPGTGDEYEQYF
cdr3_nt: TGTGCCAGCAGCCCCGGGACAGGGGATGAGTACGAGCAGTACTTC
v_call: TRBV7-6
j_call: TRBJ2-7
d_call: TRBD1
clone_size: NA

cdr3_aa: CASHSRWSGANVLTF
cdr3_nt: TGTGCCTCCCATTCAAGGTGGAGTGGGGCCAACGTCCTGACTTTC
v_call: TRBV5-6
j_call: TRBJ2-6
d_call: NA
clone_size: NA

cdr3_aa: CATLGGFEETQYF
cdr3_nt: TGTGCCACCTTGGGCGGGTTTGAAGAGACCCAGTACTTC
v_call: TRBV19
j_call: TRBJ2-5
d_call: NA
clone_size: NA

cdr3_aa: CASSQRRDRTGYTF
cdr3_nt: TGTGCCAGTAGTCAACGACGAGACAGAACTGGCTACACCTTC
v_call: TRBV19
j_call: TRBJ1-2
d_call: NA
clone_size: NA

cdr3_aa: CASSFTSPDTQYF
cdr3_nt: TGTGCCAGCAGCTTTACTAGCCCAGATACGCAGTATTTT
v_call: TRBV7-2
j_call: TRBJ2-3
d_call: NA
clone_size: NA

cdr3_aa: CASSAEGAMQPQHF
cdr3_nt: TGTGCCAGCAGTGCGGAGGGGGCGATGCAGCCCCAGCATTTT
v_call: TRBV2
j_call: TRBJ1-5
d_call: TRBD1
clone_size: NA

cdr3_aa: CASSPKTGALLTYEQYF
cdr3_nt: TGTGCCAGCAGCCCAAAGACAGGCGCCTTACTCACCTACGAGCAGTACTTC
v_call: TRBV5-4
j_call: TRBJ2-7
d_call: NA
clone_size: NA

cdr3_aa: CASTSAVGGWTEAFF
cdr3_nt: TGTGCCAGCACCTCGGCGGTCGGAGGGTGGACTGAAGCTTTCTTT
v_call: TRBV27
j_call: TRBJ1-1
d_call: NA
clone_size: NA

cdr3_aa: CAWISGTSDITGELFF
cdr3_nt: TGTGCCTGGATTTCCGGGACTAGCGATATCACCGGGGAGCTGTTTTTT
v_call: TRBV30
j_call: TRBJ2-2
d_call: TRBD2
clone_size: NA

cdr3_aa: CASSFSILAGVPDTQYF
cdr3_nt: TGCGCCAGCAGCTTCTCGATACTAGCGGGGGTCCCAGATACGCAGTATTTT
v_call: TRBV5-1
j_call: TRBJ2-3
d_call: TRBD2
clone_size: few

cdr3_aa: CASSYRGRIGGYTF
cdr3_nt: TGTGCCAGCAGTTACAGGGGGCGGATTGGCGGCTACACCTTC
v_call: TRBV27
j_call: TRBJ1-2
d_call: TRBD1
clone_size: NA

cdr3_aa: CASSPPQGNTEAFF
cdr3_nt: TGTGCCAGCTCACCACCGCAGGGGAACACTGAAGCTTTCTTT
v_call: TRBV18
j_call: TRBJ1-1
d_call: NA
clone_size: NA

cdr3_aa: CASSHWGVNTEAFF
cdr3_nt: TGTGCCAGCAGTCATTGGGGGGTGAACACTGAAGCTTTCTTT
v_call: TRBV27
j_call: TRBJ1-1
d_call: NA
clone_size: NA

cdr3_aa: CASSNPYQGITEAFF
cdr3_nt: TGTGCCAGTAGTAACCCCTACCAGGGGATCACTGAAGCTTTCTTT
v_call: TRBV19
j_call: TRBJ1-1
d_call: NA
clone_size: NA

cdr3_aa: CAWGRGNEKLFF
cdr3_nt: TGTGCCTGGGGTCGAGGGAATGAAAAACTGTTTTTT
v_call: TRBV30
j_call: TRBJ1-4
d_call: NA
clone_size: NA

cdr3_aa: CASSFNPGTGNTIYF
cdr3_nt: TGTGCCAGCAGCTTTAACCCCGGGACTGGAAACACCATATATTTT
v_call: TRBV7-2
j_call: TRBJ1-3
d_call: NA
clone_size: NA

cdr3_aa: CASSLLPGTGEDGYTF
cdr3_nt: TGTGCCAGCAGTTTGTTGCCGGGGACAGGGGAGGACGGCTACACCTTC
v_call: TRBV27
j_call: TRBJ1-2
d_call: TRBD1
clone_size: NA

cdr3_aa: CAWSGDGGYGYTF
cdr3_nt: TGTGCCTGGAGTGGGGACGGGGGCTATGGCTACACCTTC
v_call: TRBV30
j_call: TRBJ1-2
d_call: NA
clone_size: NA